This T cell receptor beta chain was obtained from a study of T cell responses to AZD1222 COVID-19 vaccine (dated by TCRdb to the early 2020s). About the study as a whole: AZD1222 recipients whose second dose came at about 4 weeks and those whose second dose came at about 12 weeks were combined into one group, since spike-specific TCR depth and breadth did not differ between the two schedules. Enrollment into the trials was organized by age into subgroups of 18-55, 56-69 and 70-plus years, and those subgroups contained around 150, 28 and 57 TCR-sequenced participants, respectively. A total of about 250 trial participants underwent TCR sequencing, of whom about 200 had received two doses of AZD1222 and roughly 26 had received two doses of the MenACWY control vaccine. Points the paper makes about the study in general: Spike-specific TCR breadth and depth rose significantly after two AZD1222 doses compared with day 0 and with MenACWY recipients. Reportedly, close to half of the unique spike-specific TCRs recognized epitopes lying outside the regions that are mutated in the B.1.351 and B.1.1.7 variants. Participants were mostly white British, with more females than males. The authors suggested clonal diversity may have been underestimated. No day 14 peak-response samples were available, so repertoires were characterized only after the peak T cell response. The vaccine-associated CD4 TCRs covered the entire spike protein, and the dominant responses fell in regions 160-218 and 743-854. Conclusions about previously exposed vaccinees are limited, since just 6 or 7 AZD1222 recipients were seropositive for SARS-CoV-2 at baseline. The 56-69-year group was small, and its depth increase did not reach significance, likely because of low power.

From the cysteine through the phenylalanine, the CDR3 covers 16 amino acids. CDR3 DNA is the only sequence kept; it has 48 bases, read in frame from the first base. V sheds 3 bases and J sheds 1 base, leaving 18 bases between their ends. The germline V gene encodes CDR1 DFQATT and CDR2 SNEGSKA (reference sequence). Worth noting for this clone: Its binding antigen is unknown. No qualities accompany the bases; no much larger clone lies one base away.

In the paper's terms, the time point label means: baseline before first vaccination. The vaccinee samples were drawn from two UK trials, COV001 and COV002, one of which was a single-blind randomized controlled phase 2/3 trial testing AZD1222 (ChAdOx1 nCoV-19) in healthy adults. For TCRbeta chain sequencing, PBMC samples from trial participants were taken at day 0 and at day 28 after the second dose. The CDR3 regions of human TCRbeta chains were subjected to immunosequencing. In the source study's methods: Repertoire TCRs were matched against a reference library of SARS-CoV-2-specific TCRs generated with the MIRA antigen-specificity platform. Breadth was defined as the fraction of unique TCRs that were SARS-CoV-2-associated. Depth was defined as the fraction of total T cells that were SARS-CoV-2-associated. Using the MIRA data, every spike-specific TCR was mapped to the spike region that the TCR reacted to and assigned to either a CD4 or a CD8 class. Log10-transformed breadth and depth values were compared by one-way ANOVA with Sidak's multiple comparisons tests. Entries here come from immuneACCESS through TCRdb and include only in-frame sequences with V and J called. Some clones fail to appear in such tables; in the studies checked, an unresolved V gene covers under half of the shortfall, and the cause of the remainder is unknown. V, J and clone size reflect that table, while D and trimming were determined from the DNA. The sample records approximately 190,000 clones, approximately 92% of which are singletons. 1% to 1.5% of the sample belongs to the ten largest clones.

This TCR came from an adult in good health. The rearrangement joined TRBV20-1 to TRBJ1-1; the best D guess is TRBD1, with 5 bases matching. The sequencing used peripheral blood, collected on day 0 of AZD1222 vaccination. The base sequence is TGCAGTGCTAGTGGGGGTGCGGGGCCTCCGAACACTGAAGCTTTCTTT. This encodes CSASGGAGPPNTEAFF.